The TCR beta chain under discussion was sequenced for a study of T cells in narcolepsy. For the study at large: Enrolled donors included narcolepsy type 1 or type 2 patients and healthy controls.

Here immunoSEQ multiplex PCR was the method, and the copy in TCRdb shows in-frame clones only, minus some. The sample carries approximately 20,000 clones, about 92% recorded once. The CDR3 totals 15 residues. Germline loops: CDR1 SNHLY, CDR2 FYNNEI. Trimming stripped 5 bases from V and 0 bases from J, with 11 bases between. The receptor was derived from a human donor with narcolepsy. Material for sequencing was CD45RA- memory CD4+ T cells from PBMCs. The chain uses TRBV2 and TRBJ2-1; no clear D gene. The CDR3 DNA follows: TGTGCCAGCAGTCGGGCGGAGCTCTCCTACAATGAGCAGTTCTTC. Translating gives CASSRAELSYNEQFF.